Each of the 32 T cell receptor beta chains below was sequenced from the same sample in a study of blood T cell repertoires in COVID-19. Method: immunoSEQ multiplex PCR; TCRdb's copy keeps in-frame clones and lacks some. The sample carries 200,000 to 300,000 clones, 75% to 90% recorded once. The sequencing sample was made of peripheral blood. Receptors were obtained from a woman between 40 and 55 years old with acute or convalescent COVID-19.

V and J are TRBV5-1 and TRBJ1-2, with D uncertain. Trimming left V 7 bases short and J 6 bases short, with 13 bases between. The germline gives CDR1 SGHRS, CDR2 YFSETQ. The CDR3 consists of 12 residues. The CDR3 nucleotides are TGCGCCAGCCGATCGGAGGCGAATGGCTACACCTTC. Protein sequence: CASRSEANGYTF. Complete variable domain (other parts from reference TRBV5-1 and TRBJ1-2): KAGVTQTPRYLIKTRGQQVTLSCSPISGHRSVSWYQQTPGQGLQFLFEYFSETQRNKGNFPGRFSGRQFSNSRSEMNVSTLELGDSALYLCASRSEANGYTFGSGTRLTVV.

The chain is built from TRBV7-9 and TRBJ2-1, with TRBD2 matching 15 bases. The trim removed 5 bases at V and 7 bases at J, leaving 3 bases unmatched. Germline V gene sequence: CDR1 SEHNR, CDR2 FQNEAQ (reference sequence). CDR3 size: 15 residues. Here the CDR3 reads CASSLGTSGGNEQFF. The CDR3, as DNA: TGTGCCAGCAGCCTCGGGACTAGCGGGGGGAATGAGCAGTTCTTC.

Details on this clone: The limits of the CDR3 on the DNA are not certain, so only TCRdb's listed CDR3 is given. V gene TRBV28 combines with J gene TRBJ2-7; the D segment call TRBD2 is taken from the table without a DNA check. Looked up from germline, CDR1 is MDHEN and CDR2 is SYDVKM. Both ends counted, the CDR3 spans 16 residues. The CDR3: CASSSSGLAGYYEQYV.

This rearrangement joins TRBV5-1 to TRBJ2-3; D possibly corresponds to TRBD2 (6 bases). This CDR3 contains 15 residues. In germline, CDR1 is SGHRS, CDR2 YFSETQ. The V end was cut by 2 bases, the J end by 1 base, with 11 bases between. CDR3 protein: CASSLTSYRTDTQYF. CDR3 coding DNA: TGCGCCAGCAGCTTAACTAGCTACCGCACAGATACGCAGTATTTT.

The chain recombines TRBV5-1 with TRBJ1-2, with 7 bases aligning to TRBD1. With 0 bases clipped from V and 2 bases from J, the junction kept 1 base outside the gene matches. The CDR3 runs 14 residues. CDR1 is SGHRS, CDR2 YFSETQ, per germline. The CDR3 bases are TGCGCCAGCAGCTTGGAACAGGGGAACTATGGCTACACCTTC. This gives the protein CASSLEQGNYGYTF.

The chain is built from TRBV2 and TRBJ2-3; D might be TRBD2 (6 bases). Looked up from germline, CDR1 is SNHLY and CDR2 is FYNNEI. The CDR3 extends over 13 amino acids. Trimming removed 8 bases at V and 4 bases at J, with 13 bases between. CDR3 sequence reads: CASRGGEADTQYF. DNA of the CDR3: TGTGCCAGCCGTGGTGGGGAGGCAGATACGCAGTATTTT.

The chain combines TRBV10-2 with TRBJ2-5; tentatively, D is TRBD1 (5 bases). The CDR3 has 17 residues. Trimming took 2 bases from V and 9 from J, leaving 25 bases between them. Germline lookup yields CDR1 WSHSY and CDR2 SAAADI. CDR3 sequence (DNA): TGCGCCAGCAGTGAGAAGGACGGTTACGGGTCGTTAGGGGCCCAGTACTTC. The encoded protein is CASSEKDGYGSLGAQYF.

Remarks on this clone: Other DNA sequences in this sample translate to the same CDR3. The chain carries TRBV11-2 and TRBJ1-3; 7 nucleotides agree with TRBD1. Per germline, CDR1 SGHAT and CDR2 FQNNGV. J gave up 3 bases and V 7 bases, and 3 bases lay outside the gene matches. This CDR3 is 13 amino acids long. The DNA of the CDR3 is TGTGCCAGCACCACAGGGGATGGAAACACCATATATTTT. Translation: CASTTGDGNTIYF.

The V gene is TRBV7-3, the J gene TRBJ1-3; a possible D gene is TRBD1 (5 bases). There are 15 residues in the CDR3. V dropped 2 bases and J dropped 1 base, with 9 bases sitting between them. Germline lookup yields CDR1 SGHTA and CDR2 FQGTGA. In nucleotides, the CDR3 is TGTGCCAGCAGCTTACAGTCAGGGTCTGGAAACACCATATATTTT. Protein: CASSLQSGSGNTIYF.

The chain carries TRBV24-1 and TRBJ2-3, with D possibly matching TRBD2 (5 bases). V was clipped by 4 bases and J by 9 bases, with 10 bases between them. The germline V gene encodes CDR1 KGHDR and CDR2 SFDVKD. There are 12 residues in the CDR3. The CDR3 DNA is TGTGCCACCAGTGACTACAGAGGGACGCAGTATTTT. As protein: CATSDYRGTQYF.

V usage is TRBV6-5 and J usage is TRBJ2-5; the match to TRBD2 covers 9 bases. The V gene end was trimmed by 4 bases and the J gene end by 2 bases; junction bases not matched to a gene: 2. The CDR3 is 14 amino acids. In germline, CDR1 is MNHEY, CDR2 SVGAGI. The CDR3 DNA follows: TGTGCCAGCAGTTGGAGCGGGGGGCAAGAGACCCAGTACTTC. It translates to CASSWSGGQETQYF.

The chain recombines TRBV24-1 with TRBJ1-2; no definite D call. This CDR3 region has 12 residues. CDR1 and CDR2 (germline): KGHDR, SFDVKD. Trimming shortened V by 2 bases and J by 4 bases, and 4 bases separated the two germline ends. The chain's CDR3 is CATSDWSYGYTF. The CDR3 region has the DNA TGTGCCACCAGTGATTGGAGCTATGGCTACACCTTC.

The rearrangement links TRBV30 to TRBJ2-3; 13 nucleotides match TRBD2. Germline V gives CDR1 GTSNPN, CDR2 SVGIG (reference sequence). This CDR3 is 19 amino acids long. Trimming at V came to 0 bases and at J to 0 bases, leaving 9 bases not matched to a gene. The CDR3: CAWSVRAGLAGRSTDTQYF. The CDR3 bases are TGTGCCTGGAGTGTAAGGGCGGGACTAGCGGGGCGTAGCACAGATACGCAGTATTTT.

CDR3 nucleotide sequence: TGTGCGAGGCGGAGAGGAAACTATGGCTACACCTTC. This sequence encodes CARRRGNYGYTF. J is TRBJ1-2 and V is TRBV21-1. TRBV21-1 is marked as a pseudogene. This CDR3 spans 12 amino acids.

V is TRBV10-3 and J is TRBJ1-2; 8 bases are a match to TRBD1. The ends lost 6 bases at V and 2 bases at J; junction bases unmatched: 2. This CDR3 comprises 13 residues. The germline V gene has CDR1 ENHRY and CDR2 SYGVKD. The CDR3 nucleotides read TGTGCCATCAGGAGGGACAGGAACTATGGCTACACCTTC. It encodes CAIRRDRNYGYTF.

The chain links TRBV5-8 to TRBJ1-3; 9 bases are a match to TRBD1. The germline V gene encodes CDR1 SGHTS and CDR2 YDEGEE. The CDR3 is 14 amino acids. The V gene end was trimmed by 7 bases and the J gene end by 4 bases; junction bases not matched to a gene: 6. In DNA, the CDR3 is TGTGCCAGCCCGGACAGGGGACACGGAAACACCATATATTTT. It encodes CASPDRGHGNTIYF.

The gene calls are TRBV11-2 and TRBJ1-1; a weak D match, TRBD1 (6 bases). The CDR3 sequence is 17 residues long. Between the trimmed V and J ends, which lost 7 bases and 5 bases, there was a span of 26 bases. Germline loops: CDR1 SGHAT, CDR2 FQNNGV. CDR3 amino acids: CASTLPPGQTVRTEAFF. The CDR3 DNA sequence: TGTGCCAGCACCCTCCCCCCCGGACAGACTGTTCGGACTGAAGCTTTCTTT.

The J gene is TRBJ1-2, the V gene TRBV5-6; D may be TRBD1 (6 bases). V was shortened by 1 base and J by 2 bases, with 12 bases between the two germline ends. The CDR3 consists of 15 residues. In germline, CDR1 is SGHDT, CDR2 YYEEEE. The CDR3 reads CASSLRQAINYGYTF. CDR3 sequence (DNA): TGTGCCAGCAGCTTGCGACAGGCGATAAACTATGGCTACACCTTC.

This chain uses TRBV9 with TRBJ2-1, with 14 bases identical to TRBD2. The J segment lost 4 bases and the V segment lost 3 bases, leaving 6 bases of the junction unmatched. Germline lookup yields CDR1 SGDLS and CDR2 YYNGEE. The CDR3 totals 17 residues. The CDR3 loop is CASSAPRTSGGYNEQFF. DNA of the CDR3: TGTGCCAGCAGCGCCCCCCGGACTAGCGGGGGGTACAATGAGCAGTTCTTC.

This chain joins TRBV27 and TRBJ2-7; TRBD1 agrees at 12 bases. Germline CDR1 is MNHEY and CDR2 is SMNVEV (reference sequence). Germline trimming cut 5 bases from V and 2 bases from J; bases unmatched to any gene: 4. The CDR3 spans 15 residues. The CDR3 spells CASSTGQGATYEQYV. CDR3 nucleotide sequence: TGTGCCAGCAGTACGGGACAGGGGGCAACCTACGAGCAGTACGTC.

This CDR3 is CASRRGYGANVLTF. CDR3 coding DNA: TGTGCCAGCAGAAGGGGATACGGGGCCAACGTCCTGACTTTC. The gene calls are TRBV6-5 and TRBJ2-6, with a possible D match to TRBD1 (5 bases). V shed 6 bases and J shed 4 bases, with 10 bases lying between them. In germline, CDR1 is MNHEY, CDR2 SVGAGI. The CDR3 contains 14 residues.

The gene calls are TRBV9 and TRBJ1-2; D remains unclear. CDR1 SGDLS and CDR2 YYNGEE come from the germline V gene. V was clipped by 5 bases and J by 5 bases, with 19 bases between them. This CDR3 has 15 amino acids. CDR3 sequence (DNA): TGTGCCAGCAGTGGCCTCCACACGGAGGAGTATGGCTACACCTTC. Protein sequence: CASSGLHTEEYGYTF.

The gene calls are TRBV7-8 and TRBJ1-2; D not certain. In germline, CDR1 is SGHVS, CDR2 FQNEAQ. The V gene lost 4 bases and the J gene lost 0 bases, with 12 bases spanning the gap. CDR3 length: 15 amino acids. Here the CDR3 reads CASSWARGANYGYTF. CDR3 bases: TGTGCCAGCAGCTGGGCCCGGGGAGCTAACTATGGCTACACCTTC.

This clone was observed a single time. CDR3: CAISEGGNTEAFF. CDR3 DNA: TGTGCCATCAGTGAGGGAGGGAACACTGAAGCTTTCTTT. The genes are TRBV10-3 and TRBJ1-1, with no clear D. Germline V gene lookup returns CDR1 ENHRY and CDR2 SYGVKD. The CDR3 has 13 residues. V was clipped by 2 bases and J by 1 base, with 5 bases between them.

The chain recombines TRBV3-1 (or the pseudogene TRBV3-2) with TRBJ1-1; 7 bases fit TRBD1. The CDR3 contains 15 residues. The V gene's germline CDR1 is LGHDT and CDR2 YNNKEL (reference sequence). Trimming removed 3 bases from V and 2 bases from J; junction bases left unmatched: 6. CDR3 in amino acids: CASSHSGTVNTEAFF. In DNA form, the CDR3 reads TGTGCCAGCAGCCACTCCGGGACAGTTAACACTGAAGCTTTCTTT.

The chain links TRBV19 to TRBJ1-5; 8 bases map to TRBD1. The germline V gene has CDR1 LNHDA and CDR2 SQIVND (reference sequence). V lost 4 bases, J lost 4 bases, and 3 bases stayed unmatched. This CDR3 contains 14 residues. CDR3 sequence (DNA): TGTGCCAGTAGTACGACAGGGGAGAATCAGCCCCAGCATTTT. It encodes CASSTTGENQPQHF.

This chain connects TRBV2 to TRBJ1-2; D is ambiguous. The V end was cut by 1 base, the J end by 4 bases, with 7 bases between. From germline, CDR1 is SNHLY and CDR2 FYNNEI. The CDR3 extends over 13 amino acids. CDR3 coding DNA: TGTGCCAGCAGTGAAGTTAGAACCTATGGCTACACCTTC. Translation: CASSEVRTYGYTF.

The CDR3 here is CASSLVGANEQYV. The CDR3 coding sequence is TGTGCCAGCAGCTTGGTGGGCGCGAACGAGCAGTACGTC. This rearrangement joins TRBV5-4 to TRBJ2-7; D remains unclear. Trimming stripped 0 bases from V and 5 bases from J, with 9 bases between. The germline V gene has CDR1 SGHNT and CDR2 YYREEE (reference sequence). This CDR3 has 13 residues.

This clone was observed once. V and J are TRBV27 and TRBJ1-4; no clear D gene. Germline V gene lookup returns CDR1 MNHEY and CDR2 SMNVEV (reference sequence). The CDR3 loop spans 15 amino acids. V lost 1 base and J 5 bases, leaving 11 bases between the germline ends. CDR3 residues: CASSLYNGGNEKLFF. The DNA for the CDR3 is TGTGCCAGCAGTTTATACAACGGAGGGAATGAAAAACTGTTTTTT.

The chain carries TRBV19 and TRBJ2-4, with 11 nucleotides matching TRBD2. Germline V gene lookup returns CDR1 LNHDA and CDR2 SQIVND (reference sequence). Trimming took 6 bases from V and 4 from J; bases not matched to a gene: 8. This CDR3 has 16 residues. The CDR3 spells CASSPLAGGQKNIQYF. CDR3 nucleotide sequence: TGTGCCAGTAGCCCTCTAGCGGGGGGACAGAAAAACATTCAGTACTTC.

The rearrangement links TRBV10-3 to TRBJ2-3; 7 bases map to TRBD2. The ends lost 5 bases at V and 2 bases at J; junction bases unmatched: 19. This CDR3 comprises 19 residues. Per the germline V gene, CDR1 is ENHRY and CDR2 is SYGVKD. DNA of the CDR3: TGTGCCATCAGTCTCTACCCAAATACCGGGACTACATCCACAGATACGCAGTATTTT. This sequence encodes CAISLYPNTGTTSTDTQYF.

V and J are TRBV24-1 and TRBJ2-1, with TRBD2 matching 10 bases. V lost 3 bases, J lost 2 bases, and 3 bases stayed unmatched. From germline, CDR1 is KGHDR and CDR2 SFDVKD. There are 16 residues in the CDR3. CDR3 region: CATSDATSGAYNEQFF. The CDR3 nucleotides read TGTGCCACCAGTGATGCCACTAGCGGGGCCTACAATGAGCAGTTCTTC.